The following is a T cell receptor (beta chain) sequence with its context. Its binding antigen is unknown. Per-base qualities were not stored, and no clone one base away is much larger. Measured from the cysteine to the phenylalanine, the CDR3 is 15 residues long. Left in the record is the CDR3 DNA by itself, 45 bases read in frame from the first base. In total, 630 or so healthy bone marrow donors made up the cohort. At the time of sampling, every cohort member was nominally healthy, though immune exposures that went unrecorded were likely present. The donor tested CMV seropositive, placing the donor among the 289 seropositive members of the cohort. A peripheral blood sample was collected from each donor, and TCR beta sequencing was performed on peripheral blood mononuclear cells. Genomic DNA was extracted from the blood cell samples with the Qiagen DNeasy Blood Extraction Kit. The sample comes from a study of cytomegalovirus exposure and HLA in healthy donors (dated by TCRdb to the late 2010s). Broadly, across the study: An earlier analysis of roughly 570 of the donors reported approximately 300 Gb of sequence data and some 110 million unique TCR beta sequences obtained from around 180 million T cells. Roughly 300 gigabases of sequencing data and tens of millions of unique TCR sequences were included in an early release covering about 620 HLA-typed donors. Among the roughly 400 genotyped donors, roughly 80% belonged to the genetic ancestry cluster associated with self-reported Caucasian donors. The study was designed to test whether signatures of past pathogen exposure could be identified by cataloging public T cell receptors. The T cell repertoires of around 730 subjects were profiled by immunosequencing and related to cytomegalovirus serostatus. In addition to the first cohort of 666 subjects, a separate validation cohort of 100 to 150 different subjects was used. To predict cytomegalovirus infection status, the study brought together high-throughput TCR immunosequencing, statistical association of individual TCRs with disease status, and machine learning. A later analysis re-examined previously published TCR beta repertoires from over 500 donors and added high-resolution HLA genotyping to investigate patterns of TCR occurrence. In the later analysis, no new phenotypic data were used to find candidate immune exposures; instead, reliance was placed on TCR beta sequences and their occurrence across donors. An earlier analysis of 500 to 750 of the donors applied high-throughput TCR beta sequencing to assess whether each TCR beta V gene segment acted as functional or pseudogenic. Donor age, sex, ethnicity and CMV serostatus were collected together with the repertoire data. A later genetic analysis took genome-wide SNP genotypes for about three fifths of the 666 donors and used that subset as a discovery cohort. All discovery cohort repertoires had been generated on a single sequencing platform. Both class I and class II loci were covered by HLA typing, at four-digit resolution. Typing coverage varied by locus: about 629-640 donors for A, B, C, DRB1 and DQB1; approximately 500 for DQA1; about 570 for DPA1; under 490 for DPB1. Because of strong linkage in the cohort, roughly five DR-DQ haplotypes were treated as single units for association and clustering. Among roughly 400 genotyped donors of the cohort, an average of roughly 240,000 unique TCR beta nucleotide sequences were sequenced per donor, roughly a sixth of them non-productive.

The library was prepared using the immunoSEQ multiplex PCR assay. For the multiplex PCR, a mixture combining 60 forward primers for TCR Vbeta segments and 13 reverse primers for TCR Jbeta segments was used. Amplification of the CDR3 region of rearranged TCR beta genes was performed with a multiplex PCR assay on genomic DNA. The amplified TCR beta libraries were sequenced on the Illumina HiSeq System as 87-base-pair reads. Concerning the study's data processing: A later analysis tallied 75 million to 85 million unique TCR beta chains across the 610 or so repertoires, and about 12 million of those chains were shared by two or more donors. Raw reads were error-corrected and collapsed into unique sequences with a nearest-neighbor algorithm that merged closely related sequences to remove PCR and sequencing errors. To assign V, D and J gene segments, CDR3 sequences were aligned to IMGT reference sequences. For a sequence to be retained, a match of at least six nucleotides was required to both a V gene segment and a J gene segment. A rearrangement was called productive if the CDR3 had no stop codons and remained in frame with V and J, and every other rearrangement was called non-productive. Following IMGT convention, CDR3 was defined as the stretch from the second conserved V-encoded cysteine to the conserved J-encoded phenylalanine. In an earlier analysis of 500 to 650 of the donors, sequences lacking an unambiguous match to a single V gene segment were excluded. An earlier analysis of almost 600 of the donors classified V segments as functional when productive rearrangements were above 56.7% and as segregating when the standard deviation between donors was above 5%. To diagnose cytomegalovirus status from the catalog of TCR beta chain sequences, a statistical classification framework was built. In a later analysis, TCR nucleotide sequences were compared against IMGT/GENE-DB human TR gene sequences so that V and J genes could be assigned. The TCRdist pipeline was used in a later analysis to assign CDR3 sequences and most-parsimonious VDJ recombination scenarios. In a later analysis, each TCR beta chain was defined by its CDR3 amino acid sequence together with its V-gene family, and reads lacking a unique V-gene family were excluded. To address suspected cross-contamination and a sequencing artifact, a later analysis removed a few hundred highly shared, low-generation-probability nucleotide sequences. For each public chain, a later analysis derived a clonal expansion index from normalized ranks of inferred template counts within each repertoire. A later analysis computed generation probabilities with a VDJ recombination model fitted to out-of-frame rearrangements, and checked the results against IGoR. A later analysis scored TCR-TCR, TCR-HLA and TCR-CMV co-occurrence with hypergeometric tests, applying a repertoire-size bias correction to TCR pairs. To estimate false discovery rates, a later analysis permuted the HLA or CMV assignments 20 times. In a later analysis, co-occurring TCRs were grouped with DBSCAN, and TCRdist sequence similarity was added when clustering was performed within HLA-allele-positive subsets. For co-occurrence clustering, repertoires with fewer than 30,000 or more than 120,000 public chains were excluded, along with several repertoires with anomalous nucleotide sharing. The source is immuneACCESS, and TCRdb retained only in-frame sequences with V and J called. Part of the clones is not carried over; for the studies checked, unresolved V genes explain less than half of this, and the remainder is unexplained. Clone size and the V and J calls come from that table; the DNA yielded D and trimming. The sample includes under 150,000 clones, with around 75% observed a single time. The ten top clones hold about 9.1% of the sample.

Results the study describes overall, beyond this receptor: When HLA alleles, especially DR and DQ, strongly co-occurred, attributing TCR associations to individual alleles was difficult. The cohort was sequenced for TCR beta chains only, and without alpha or paired-chain data the features that could be detected were limited. According to a later analysis, TCR association rates differed among HLA loci, with DRB1 alleles showing the most associated TCRs and HLA-C alleles showing the fewest. The authors suggested that the approach could potentially be generalized to other disease states and immunological phenotypes. A later analysis found that most CMV-associated TCR beta chains appeared HLA-restricted, with HLA associations seemingly driven largely by CMV exposure. A group of highly shared sequence variants was considered likely to be a technical artifact of the sequencing pipeline. The classifier was reported to diagnose cytomegalovirus status with high specificity and sensitivity in both the original and validation cohorts. At a false discovery rate of 0.05, a later analysis linked 15,000 to 20,000 TCR beta sequences to specific HLA alleles. The presence/absence analyses assumed that sequencing depth was roughly uniform across donors, and that assumption may not be true. A total of around 150 TCR beta chains were listed by the study as associated with cytomegalovirus. Correlated functional status among segregating V segments might reflect linkage disequilibrium, but an unknown experimental factor could not be ruled out. For the cohort, immune exposure information was limited to CMV serostatus. In a later genetic analysis, fewer N-insertions in productive TCRs were reported among donors in an Asian-associated ancestry cluster than the roughly 640-donor mean. In an earlier analysis of 587 of the donors, most TCR beta V segments appeared in productive rearrangements about 87% or about 30% of the time, broadly matching IMGT annotations. A further reported finding was that TCR beta sequences accurately predicted the HLA-A and HLA-B alleles for most subjects in the first cohort. While some public TCRs were present in many individuals, most TCR sequences turned up only very rarely across donors. Because counts were too low, fewer than 20 rarely observed V segments, including chromosome 9 orphons, were excluded from the earlier analysis of roughly 580 of the donors. A few of the identified cytomegalovirus-associated TCR beta chains were confirmed in vitro to be specific for cytomegalovirus antigens. According to a later analysis, parvovirus B19, influenza, CMV and Epstein-Barr virus appeared linked to several top co-occurrence clusters. In a later analysis, HLA-associated TCR beta chains were found to be more clonally expanded and to have lower generation probabilities than equally common non-associated chains. Because some donors lacked HLA typing at each locus, the association tests relied only on the typed subset. V-gene and J-gene trimming of TCR beta chains was associated with a missense DCLRE1C variant in a later genetic analysis, and the association was replicated in an independent cohort. Some IMGT-functional V segments, including TRBV6-2 and TRBV6-3, could not be told apart with the 87-base-pair reads, so those segments were excluded.

The receptor comes from a woman in her forties or fifties in good health and CMV-seropositive. This chain is built from TRBV21-1 and TRBJ1-1; TRBD1, the table's D call, was not compared with the DNA. TRBV21-1 is a pseudogene locus. The sample was PBMCs. The CDR3 corresponds to CASITDRAMNTEAFF. The DNA reads TGTGCCAGCATCACGGACAGGGCTATGAACACTGAAGCTTTCTTT.